This is a list of T cell receptor beta chains from one sample in a study of OX40 agonist ivuxolimab in advanced cancers. Generated by immunoSEQ multiplex PCR, the TCRdb table keeps only in-frame clones and is missing some. The sample holds about 6,000 clones; 70% to 90% are singletons and the top ten take around 23%. Here the sequenced sample was CD4+ or CD8+ T cells sorted from blood, taken in a trial of the OX40 agonist ivuxolimab. The receptor set was obtained from an adult with an advanced solid tumor such as melanoma, head and neck, liver or kidney cancer. Both conserved end residues are part of each CDR3. Fields, in order: J gene, CDR3 length, V gene, clone size, D gene, CDR3 DNA, CDR3 protein. A D gene is named only where the DNA matches it firmly. The size field is filled for only some rows; it gives once, few, many or a size class.

j_gene: TRBJ2-2
len: 17
v_gene: TRBV23-1
abundance: -
d_gene: TRBD2
CDR3nt: TGCGCCAGCAGTCAAAGTCTAGCGGGGCTGAACACCGGGGAGCTGTTTTTT
CDR3aa: CASSQSLAGLNTGELFF

j_gene: TRBJ1-1
len: 14
v_gene: TRBV5-1
abundance: -
d_gene: TRBD1
CDR3nt: TGCGCCAGCAGCGAGACAGGGGGCTTAGTTGAAGCTTTCTTT
CDR3aa: CASSETGGLVEAFF

j_gene: TRBJ2-3
len: 19
v_gene: TRBV4-3
abundance: -
d_gene: TRBD2
CDR3nt: TGCGCCAGCAGCCAAGACGGACTAGCGGGGGGTCGTCGCGGGGATACGCAGTATTTT
CDR3aa: CASSQDGLAGGRRGDTQYF

j_gene: TRBJ2-5
len: 16
v_gene: TRBV7-9
abundance: -
d_gene: TRBD2
CDR3nt: TGTGCCAGCAGCTCTGACTGGGTCGGGGGGGAAGAGACCCAGTACTTC
CDR3aa: CASSSDWVGGEETQYF

j_gene: TRBJ1-2
len: 12
v_gene: TRBV7-2
abundance: -
d_gene: -
CDR3nt: TGTGCCAGCAGCCCTCGGGATTATGGCTACACCTTC
CDR3aa: CASSPRDYGYTF

j_gene: TRBJ1-6
len: 11
v_gene: TRBV30
abundance: -
d_gene: -
CDR3nt: TGTGCCTGGAGTCGGGGATCACCCCTCCACTTT
CDR3aa: CAWSRGSPLHF

j_gene: TRBJ2-7
len: 14
v_gene: TRBV9
abundance: few
d_gene: -
CDR3nt: TGTGCCAGCAGCCCAGGCCGAAACTCCTACGAGCAGTACTTC
CDR3aa: CASSPGRNSYEQYF

j_gene: TRBJ1-2
len: 15
v_gene: TRBV9
abundance: -
d_gene: -
CDR3nt: TGTGCCAGCAGGGATCCCGGGACGGAAAACTATGGCTACACCTTC
CDR3aa: CASRDPGTENYGYTF

j_gene: TRBJ2-1
len: 13
v_gene: TRBV19
abundance: once
d_gene: TRBD1
CDR3nt: TGTGCCAGTAGTATCAGACAGGGGAATGAGCAGTTCTTC
CDR3aa: CASSIRQGNEQFF

j_gene: TRBJ1-3
len: 16
v_gene: TRBV5-3
abundance: -
d_gene: -
CDR3nt: TGTGCCAGAAGCTTGGCAAGCGGGCAGTCTGGAAACACCATATATTTT
CDR3aa: CARSLASGQSGNTIYF

j_gene: TRBJ2-7
len: 15
v_gene: TRBV15
abundance: -
d_gene: -
CDR3nt: TGTGCCACCAGCAGTACAGGGGGGGCCTCCTACGAGCAGTACTTC
CDR3aa: CATSSTGGASYEQYF

j_gene: TRBJ2-3
len: 13
v_gene: TRBV27
abundance: -
d_gene: -
CDR3nt: TGTGCCAGCAGTCACCAGGGGAAAGATACGCAGTATTTT
CDR3aa: CASSHQGKDTQYF